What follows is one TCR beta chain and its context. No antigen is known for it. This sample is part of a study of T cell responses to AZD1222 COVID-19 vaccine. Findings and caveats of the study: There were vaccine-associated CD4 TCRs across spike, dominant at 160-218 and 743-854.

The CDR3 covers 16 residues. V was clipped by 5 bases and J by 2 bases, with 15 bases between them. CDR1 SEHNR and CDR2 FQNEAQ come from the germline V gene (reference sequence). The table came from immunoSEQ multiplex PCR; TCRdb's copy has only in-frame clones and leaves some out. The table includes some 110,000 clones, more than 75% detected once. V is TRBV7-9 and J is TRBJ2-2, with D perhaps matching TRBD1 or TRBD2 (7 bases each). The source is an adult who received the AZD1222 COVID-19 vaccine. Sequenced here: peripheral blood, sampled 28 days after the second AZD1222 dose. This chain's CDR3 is CASSPGRGLNTGELFF. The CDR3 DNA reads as TGTGCCAGCAGCCCAGGGAGGGGGCTAAACACCGGGGAGCTGTTTTTT.